Listed below are T cell receptor beta chains from one sample, sequenced in a study of cytomegalovirus exposure and HLA in healthy donors. The assay was immunoSEQ multiplex PCR, and TCRdb's table has in-frame clones only and misses some. The table shows 45,000 to 55,000 clones, with over 60% occurring only once. Sequencing input: PBMCs. Source of these receptors: a man aged 30 to 45 in good health and CMV-seropositive. The CDR3 runs from the conserved cysteine through the conserved F or W. Each record gives: J gene, V gene, D gene, clone size, CDR3 DNA, CDR3 protein. D genes are given only for firm matches. The listing skips clone size in some rows; elsewhere it reads once, few, many or a size class.

>TRBJ2-5|TRBV10-3|TRBD1|.
TGTGCCATCAGTGATAGTGGACAGGGGATGGAAGAGACCCAGTACTTC
CAISDSGQGMEETQYF
>TRBJ1-3|TRBV7-2|TRBD1|.
TGTGCCAGCAGCTCCAGGGGGGCAGCCGGAAACACCATATATTTT
CASSSRGAAGNTIYF
>TRBJ1-4|TRBV7-9|.|few
TGTGCCAGCAGCTTGCCCGGGGGTGAAAAACTGTTTTTT
CASSLPGGEKLFF
>TRBJ2-7|TRBV5-1|TRBD1|.
TGCGCCAGCAGACTACCGGACAGGCCCCACGAGCAGTACTTC
CASRLPDRPHEQYF
>TRBJ2-5|TRBV5-8|TRBD1|.
TGTGCCAGCAGTCAGGGGGAATTGGAGACCCAGTACTTC
CASSQGELETQYF
>TRBJ2-3|TRBV5-1|.|.
TGCGCCAGCAGCCTCTTCCAGGGTGCAGATACGCAGTATTTT
CASSLFQGADTQYF
>TRBJ1-1|TRBV2|.|few
TGTGCCAGCAGTATCCTGGGAGGAACTGAAGCTTTCTTT
CASSILGGTEAFF
>TRBJ2-1|TRBV7-8|.|.
TGTGCCAGCAGCTTAGATGACACCAGCTCCTACAATGAGCAGTTCTTC
CASSLDDTSSYNEQFF
>TRBJ2-1|TRBV6-6|TRBD1|.
TGTGCCAGCATCCCACTTCCCGGGACAGGATACAATGAGCAGTTCTTC
CASIPLPGTGYNEQFF
>TRBJ2-1|TRBV28|.|.
TGTGCCAGCAGTTCGGCAGGGATCACCTACAATGAGCAGTTCTTC
CASSSAGITYNEQFF
>TRBJ1-1|TRBV19|.|.
TGTGCCAGTAGTATAGTATCAGGGGACACTGAAGCTTTCTTT
CASSIVSGDTEAFF
>TRBJ1-1|TRBV5-1|.|few
TGCGCCAGCAGCTTGGAGGCGGATGAAGCTTTCTTT
CASSLEADEAFF
>TRBJ2-1|TRBV28|TRBD1|.
TGTGCCAGCAGTAGACAGGGGAGCTCCTACAATGAGCAGTTCTTC
CASSRQGSSYNEQFF
>TRBJ2-5|TRBV27|TRBD1|.
TGTGCCAGCAGTTTATTTACAGGGGGCCTGGGTCAAGAGACCCAGTACTTC
CASSLFTGGLGQETQYF
>TRBJ2-2|TRBV5-1|.|.
TGCGCCAGCAGCTTTAGTGGAACAGCCGGGGAGCTGTTTTTT
CASSFSGTAGELFF
>TRBJ2-2|TRBV11-2|.|.
TGTGCCAGCAGCACACGCACGGGGTTCTATACCGGGGAGCTGTTTTTT
CASSTRTGFYTGELFF